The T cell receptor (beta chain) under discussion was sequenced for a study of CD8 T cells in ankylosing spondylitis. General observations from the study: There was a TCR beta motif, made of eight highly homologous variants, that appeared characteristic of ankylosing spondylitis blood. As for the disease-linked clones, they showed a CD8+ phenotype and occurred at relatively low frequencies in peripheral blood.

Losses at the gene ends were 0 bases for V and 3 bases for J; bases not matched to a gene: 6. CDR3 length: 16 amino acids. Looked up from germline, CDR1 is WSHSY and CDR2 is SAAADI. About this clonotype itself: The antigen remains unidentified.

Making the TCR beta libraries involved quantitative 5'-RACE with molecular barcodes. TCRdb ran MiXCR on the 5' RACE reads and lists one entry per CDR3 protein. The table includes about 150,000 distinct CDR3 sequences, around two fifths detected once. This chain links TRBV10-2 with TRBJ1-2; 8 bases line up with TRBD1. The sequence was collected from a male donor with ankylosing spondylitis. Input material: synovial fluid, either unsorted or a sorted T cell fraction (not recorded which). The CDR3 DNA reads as TGCGCCAGCAGTGAGTCTCGGACAGGGTTTGACTATGGCTACACCTTC. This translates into CASSESRTGFDYGYTF.